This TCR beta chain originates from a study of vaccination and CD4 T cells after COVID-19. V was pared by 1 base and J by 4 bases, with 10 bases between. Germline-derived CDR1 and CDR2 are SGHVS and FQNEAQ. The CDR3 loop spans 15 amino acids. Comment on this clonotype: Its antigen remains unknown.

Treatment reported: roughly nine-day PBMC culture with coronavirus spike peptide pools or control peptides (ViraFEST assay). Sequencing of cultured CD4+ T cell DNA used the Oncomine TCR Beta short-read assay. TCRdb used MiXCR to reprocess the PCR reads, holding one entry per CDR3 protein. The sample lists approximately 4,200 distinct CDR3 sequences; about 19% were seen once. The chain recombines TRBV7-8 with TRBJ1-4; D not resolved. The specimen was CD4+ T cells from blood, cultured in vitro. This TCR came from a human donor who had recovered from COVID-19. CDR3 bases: TGTGCCAGCAGCTTAGGGAACAGAAATAATGAAAAACTGTTTTTT. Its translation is CASSLGNRNNEKLFF.